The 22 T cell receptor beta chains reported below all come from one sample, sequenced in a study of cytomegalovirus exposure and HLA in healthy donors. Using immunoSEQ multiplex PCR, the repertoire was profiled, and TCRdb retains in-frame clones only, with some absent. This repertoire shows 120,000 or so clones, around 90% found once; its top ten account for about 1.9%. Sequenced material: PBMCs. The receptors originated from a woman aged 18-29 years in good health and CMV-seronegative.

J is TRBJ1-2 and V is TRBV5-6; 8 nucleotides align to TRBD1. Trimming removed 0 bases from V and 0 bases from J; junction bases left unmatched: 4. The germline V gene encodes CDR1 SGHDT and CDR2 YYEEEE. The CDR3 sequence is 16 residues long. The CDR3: CASSLGQGPTNYGYTF. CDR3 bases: TGTGCCAGCAGCTTGGGACAGGGGCCTACTAACTATGGCTACACCTTC.

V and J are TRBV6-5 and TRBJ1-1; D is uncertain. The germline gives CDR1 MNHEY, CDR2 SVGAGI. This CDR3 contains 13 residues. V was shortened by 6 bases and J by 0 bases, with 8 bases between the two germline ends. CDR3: CASRREVNTEAFF. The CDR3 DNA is TGTGCCAGCAGGAGGGAAGTGAACACTGAAGCTTTCTTT.

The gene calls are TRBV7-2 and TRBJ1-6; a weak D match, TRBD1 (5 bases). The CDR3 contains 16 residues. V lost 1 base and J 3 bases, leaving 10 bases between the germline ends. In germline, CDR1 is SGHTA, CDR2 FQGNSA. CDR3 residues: CASSLGRGRYNSPLHF. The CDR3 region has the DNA TGTGCCAGCAGCTTAGGGCGGGGACGCTATAATTCACCCCTCCACTTT. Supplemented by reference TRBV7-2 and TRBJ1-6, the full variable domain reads GAGVSQSPSNKVTEKGKDVELRCDPISGHTALYWYRQSLGQGLEFLIYFQGNSAPDKSGLPSDRFSAERTGGSVSTLTIQRTQQEDSAVYLCASSLGRGRYNSPLHFGNGTRLTVT.

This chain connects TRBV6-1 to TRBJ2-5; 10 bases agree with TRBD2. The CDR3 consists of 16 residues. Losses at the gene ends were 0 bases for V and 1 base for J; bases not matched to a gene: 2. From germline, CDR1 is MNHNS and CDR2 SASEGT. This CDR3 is CASSEASGGSQETQYF. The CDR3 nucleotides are TGTGCCAGCAGTGAAGCTAGCGGGGGGTCCCAAGAGACCCAGTACTTC.

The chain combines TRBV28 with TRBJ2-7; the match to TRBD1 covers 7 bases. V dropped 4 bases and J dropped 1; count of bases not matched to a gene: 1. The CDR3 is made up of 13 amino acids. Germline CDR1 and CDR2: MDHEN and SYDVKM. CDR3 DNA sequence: TGTGCCAGCAGTTCGGGACAGTCCTACGAGCAGTACTTC. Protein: CASSSGQSYEQYF.

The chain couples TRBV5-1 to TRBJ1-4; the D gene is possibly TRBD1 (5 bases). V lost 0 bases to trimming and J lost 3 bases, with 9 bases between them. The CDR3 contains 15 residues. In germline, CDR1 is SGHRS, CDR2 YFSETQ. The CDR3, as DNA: TGCGCCAGCAGCTTGGTATCGACAGCTAATGAAAAACTGTTTTTT. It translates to CASSLVSTANEKLFF.

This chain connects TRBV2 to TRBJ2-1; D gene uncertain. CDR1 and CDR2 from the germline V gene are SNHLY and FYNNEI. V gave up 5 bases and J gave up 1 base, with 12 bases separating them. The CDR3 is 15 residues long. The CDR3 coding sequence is TGTGCCAGCAGTCTGGTGGCAGGTTCCTACAATGAGCAGTTCTTC. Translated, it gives CASSLVAGSYNEQFF.

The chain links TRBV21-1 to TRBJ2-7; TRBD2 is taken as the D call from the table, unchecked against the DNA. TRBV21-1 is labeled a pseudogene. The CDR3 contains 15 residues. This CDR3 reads CASPLAGVSSYEQYF. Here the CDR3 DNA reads TGTGCCAGCCCCTTAGCGGGGGTGAGCTCCTACGAGCAGTACTTC.

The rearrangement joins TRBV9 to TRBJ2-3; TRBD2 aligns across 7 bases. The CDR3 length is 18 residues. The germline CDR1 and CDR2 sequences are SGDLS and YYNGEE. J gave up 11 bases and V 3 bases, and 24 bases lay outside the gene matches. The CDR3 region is CASSARSWGGDLHSRQYF. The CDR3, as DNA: TGTGCCAGCAGCGCAAGAAGCTGGGGGGGGGACCTCCACAGCAGGCAGTATTTT.

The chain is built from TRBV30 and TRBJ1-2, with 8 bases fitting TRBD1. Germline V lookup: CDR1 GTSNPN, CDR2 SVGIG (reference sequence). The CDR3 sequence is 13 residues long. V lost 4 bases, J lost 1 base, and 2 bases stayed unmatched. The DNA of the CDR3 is TGTGCCTGGAATGGACAGGGTAACTATGGCTACACCTTC. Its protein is CAWNGQGNYGYTF.

CDR3 loop: CATSRQGGWNEKLFF. CDR3 in DNA: TGTGCCACCAGCAGACAGGGAGGGTGGAATGAAAAACTGTTTTTT. V and J are TRBV15 and TRBJ1-4, with D possibly matching TRBD1 (5 bases). This CDR3 is 15 amino acids long. Deletions cut 2 bases from V and 5 bases from J, with 12 bases between. Germline V gene lookup returns CDR1 LNHNV and CDR2 YYDKDF (reference sequence).

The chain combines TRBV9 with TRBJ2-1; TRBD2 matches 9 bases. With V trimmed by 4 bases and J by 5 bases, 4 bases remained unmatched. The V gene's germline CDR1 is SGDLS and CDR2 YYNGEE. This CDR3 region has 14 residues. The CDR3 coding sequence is TGTGCCAGCAGCCGAGCGGGGGGAGACAATGAGCAGTTCTTC. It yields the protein CASSRAGGDNEQFF.

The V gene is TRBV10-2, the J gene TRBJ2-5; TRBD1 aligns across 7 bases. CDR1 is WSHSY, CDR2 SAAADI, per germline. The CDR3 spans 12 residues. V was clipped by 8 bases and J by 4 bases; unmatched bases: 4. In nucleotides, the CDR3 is TGCGCCAGCTCGAGGGGGCCAGAGACCCAGTACTTC. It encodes CASSRGPETQYF.

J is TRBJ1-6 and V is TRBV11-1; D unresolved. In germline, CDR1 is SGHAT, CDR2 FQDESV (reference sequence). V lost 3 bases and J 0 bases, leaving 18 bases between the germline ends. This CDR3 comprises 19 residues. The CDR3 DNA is TGTGCCAGCAGCTTTTCTTCTCTACTAGCGAGCTCCTATAATTCACCCCTCCACTTT. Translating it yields CASSFSSLLASSYNSPLHF. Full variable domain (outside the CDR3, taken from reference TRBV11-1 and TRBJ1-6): EAEVAQSPRYKITEKSQAVAFWCDPISGHATLYWYRQILGQGPELLVQFQDESVVDDSQLPKDRFSAERLKGVDSTLKIQPAELGDSAMYLCASSFSSLLASSYNSPLHFGNGTRLTVT.

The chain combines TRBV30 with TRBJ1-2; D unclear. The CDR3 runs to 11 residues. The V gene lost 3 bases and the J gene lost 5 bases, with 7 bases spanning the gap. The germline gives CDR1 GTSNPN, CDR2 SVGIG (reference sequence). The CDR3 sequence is CAWRPEYGYTF. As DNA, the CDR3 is TGTGCCTGGAGACCCGAGTATGGCTACACCTTC.

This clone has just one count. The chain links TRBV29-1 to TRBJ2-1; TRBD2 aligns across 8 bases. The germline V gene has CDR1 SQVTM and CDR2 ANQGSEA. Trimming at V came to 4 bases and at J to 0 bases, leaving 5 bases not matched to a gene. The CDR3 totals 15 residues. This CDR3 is CSVARGGASYNEQFF. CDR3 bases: TGCAGCGTTGCTCGGGGGGGAGCCTCCTACAATGAGCAGTTCTTC.

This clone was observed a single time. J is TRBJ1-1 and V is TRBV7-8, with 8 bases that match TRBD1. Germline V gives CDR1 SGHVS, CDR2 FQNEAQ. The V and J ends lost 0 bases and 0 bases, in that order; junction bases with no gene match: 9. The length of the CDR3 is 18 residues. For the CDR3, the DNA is TGTGCCAGCAGCTTAGCCTCCTCGGGACAGGTTTTGAACACTGAAGCTTTCTTT. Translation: CASSLASSGQVLNTEAFF.

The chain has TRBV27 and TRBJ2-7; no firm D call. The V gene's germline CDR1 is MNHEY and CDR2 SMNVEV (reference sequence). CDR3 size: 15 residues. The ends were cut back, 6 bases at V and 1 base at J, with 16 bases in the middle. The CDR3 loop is CASSPRLKISYEQYF. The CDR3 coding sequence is TGTGCCAGCAGCCCCCGACTGAAGATTTCCTACGAGCAGTACTTC.

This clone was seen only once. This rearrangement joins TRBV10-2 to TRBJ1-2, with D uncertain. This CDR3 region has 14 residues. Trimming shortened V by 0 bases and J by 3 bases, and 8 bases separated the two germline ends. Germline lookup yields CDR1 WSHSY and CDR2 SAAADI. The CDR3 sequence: CASSESTGYYGYTF. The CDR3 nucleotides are TGCGCCAGCAGTGAGTCGACTGGCTACTATGGCTACACCTTC.

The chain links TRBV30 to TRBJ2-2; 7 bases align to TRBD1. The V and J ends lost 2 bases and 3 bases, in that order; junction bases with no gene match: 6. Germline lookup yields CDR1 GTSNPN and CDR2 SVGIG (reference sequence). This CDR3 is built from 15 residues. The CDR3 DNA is TGTGCCTGGAGTTTAAGGGGGCAAGACACCGGGGAGCTGTTTTTT. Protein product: CAWSLRGQDTGELFF.

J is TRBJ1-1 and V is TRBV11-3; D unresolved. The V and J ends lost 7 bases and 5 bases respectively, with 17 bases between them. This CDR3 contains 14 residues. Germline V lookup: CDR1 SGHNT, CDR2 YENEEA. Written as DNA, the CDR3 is TGTGCCAGCACCCCACTTTTAAGGGAGACTGAAGCTTTCTTT. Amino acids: CASTPLLRETEAFF.

In nucleotides, the CDR3 is TGTGCCAGCAGCGGACAGGGCAGTGAAAAACTGTTTTTT. The encoded protein is CASSGQGSEKLFF. The chain employs TRBV13 and TRBJ1-4; 8 nucleotides agree with TRBD1. This CDR3 is built from 13 residues. Losses at the gene ends were 5 bases for V and 7 bases for J; bases not matched to a gene: 3. CDR1 is PRHDT, CDR2 FYEKMQ, per germline (reference sequence). The full variable domain, its missing parts supplied by reference TRBV13 and TRBJ1-4, is AAGVIQSPRHLIKEKRETATLKCYPIPRHDTVYWYQQGPGQDPQFLISFYEKMQSDKGSIPDRFSAQQFSDYHSELNMSSLELGDSALYFCASSGQGSEKLFFGSGTQLSVL.